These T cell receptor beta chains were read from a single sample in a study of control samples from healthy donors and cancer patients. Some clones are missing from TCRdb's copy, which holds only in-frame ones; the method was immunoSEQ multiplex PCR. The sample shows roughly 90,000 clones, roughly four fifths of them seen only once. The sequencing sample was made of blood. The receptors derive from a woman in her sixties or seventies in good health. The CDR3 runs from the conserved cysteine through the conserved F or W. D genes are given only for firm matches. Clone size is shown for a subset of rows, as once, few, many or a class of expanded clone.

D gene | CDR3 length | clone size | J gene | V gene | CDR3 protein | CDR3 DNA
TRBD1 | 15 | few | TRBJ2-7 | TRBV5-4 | CASSFPGQSSYEQYF | TGTGCCAGCAGCTTCCCGGGACAGAGCTCCTACGAGCAGTACTTC
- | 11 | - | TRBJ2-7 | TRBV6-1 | CASSENYEQYF | TGTGCCAGCAGTGAAAATTACGAGCAGTACTTC
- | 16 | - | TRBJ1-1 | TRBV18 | CASSPRRGSMNTEAFF | TGTGCCAGCTCACCGAGGAGGGGAAGTATGAACACTGAAGCTTTCTTT
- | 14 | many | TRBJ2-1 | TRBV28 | CASRERTVNNEQFF | TGTGCCAGCAGGGAGAGGACAGTTAACAATGAGCAGTTCTTC
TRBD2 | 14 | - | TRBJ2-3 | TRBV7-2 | CASSSGLAGDTQYF | TGTGCCAGCAGCTCGGGACTAGCGGGGGATACGCAGTATTTT
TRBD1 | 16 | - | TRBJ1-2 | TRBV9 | CASRPGQGASGYGYTF | TGTGCCAGCAGGCCGGGACAGGGGGCTTCTGGCTATGGCTACACCTTC
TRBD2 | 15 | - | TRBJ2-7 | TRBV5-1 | CASRRAGGFAYEQYF | TGCGCCAGCAGAAGAGCGGGAGGGTTCGCCTACGAGCAGTACTTC
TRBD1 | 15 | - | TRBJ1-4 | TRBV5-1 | CASSWGTGNNEKLFF | TGCGCCAGCAGCTGGGGGACAGGGAATAATGAAAAACTGTTTTTT
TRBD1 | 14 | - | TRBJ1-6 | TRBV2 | CASSLGQGSSPLHF | TGTGCCAGCAGCTTAGGACAGGGTTCCTCACCCCTCCACTTT
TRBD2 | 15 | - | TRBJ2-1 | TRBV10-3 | CAISEPSGSYNEQFF | TGTGCCATCAGTGAGCCTAGCGGGTCCTACAATGAGCAGTTCTTC
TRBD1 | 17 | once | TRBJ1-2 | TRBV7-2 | CASSTSGTGRTLYGYTF | TGTGCCAGCAGCACTAGTGGGACAGGGCGGACCCTCTATGGCTACACCTTC
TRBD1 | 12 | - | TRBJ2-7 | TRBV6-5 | CASSTGGDEQYF | TGTGCCAGTTCGACAGGGGGCGACGAGCAGTACTTC
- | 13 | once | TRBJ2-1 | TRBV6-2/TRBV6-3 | CASSSALANEQFF | TGTGCCAGCAGTTCCGCGCTAGCGAATGAGCAGTTCTTC
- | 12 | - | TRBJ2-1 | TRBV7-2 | CASSPRRNEQFF | TGTGCCAGCAGCCCTAGACGCAATGAGCAGTTCTTC
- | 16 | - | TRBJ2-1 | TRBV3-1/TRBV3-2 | CASSQGRISGVNEQFF | TGTGCCAGCAGCCAGGGGCGCATCAGTGGGGTGAATGAGCAGTTCTTC
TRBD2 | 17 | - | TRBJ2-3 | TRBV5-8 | CASSLYMGLAGGDTQYF | TGTGCCAGCAGCCTCTATATGGGACTAGCGGGAGGCGATACGCAGTATTTT
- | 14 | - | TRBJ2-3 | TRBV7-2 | CARRDSGPTDTQYF | TGTGCCAGACGCGATTCGGGACCCACAGATACGCAGTATTTT
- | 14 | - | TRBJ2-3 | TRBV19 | CASSRGLVTDTQYF | TGTGCCAGTAGTCGGGGTCTGGTCACAGATACGCAGTATTTT
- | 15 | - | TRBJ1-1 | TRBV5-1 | CASSLAGQGATEAFF | TGCGCCAGCAGCTTGGCCGGGCAGGGCGCCACTGAAGCTTTCTTT
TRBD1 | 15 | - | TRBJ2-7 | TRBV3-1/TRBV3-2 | CASSQGGQGLREQYF | TGTGCCAGCAGCCAAGGGGGACAGGGTCTGCGGGAGCAGTACTTC
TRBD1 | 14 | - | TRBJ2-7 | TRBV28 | CASSFGQGDYEQYF | TGTGCCAGCAGTTTTGGACAGGGAGACTACGAGCAGTACTTC
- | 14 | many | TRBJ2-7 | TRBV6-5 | CATKTDPQFYEQYF | TGTGCCACCAAGACAGATCCGCAATTTTACGAGCAGTACTTC
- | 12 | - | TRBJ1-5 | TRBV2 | CASRGGSQPQHF | TGTGCCAGCAGGGGGGGGTCACAGCCCCAGCATTTT